The table lists the clone carrying this T cell receptor (beta chain) with many counts. Its antigen is still unknown. Building the TCR beta libraries relied on iRepertoire HTBI primers, and CDR3 regions underwent Arm-PCR. MiXCR was run by TCRdb on the multiplex PCR reads, yielding one entry per CDR3 protein. In the table there are about 540,000 distinct CDR3 sequences, 13% of which are singletons. The CDR3 extends over 12 amino acids. V was trimmed by 1 base and J by 9 bases, leaving 7 bases between them. As to time point: newly diagnosed GD, antithyroid drugs for less than 3 months. TCR sequences were obtained from RNA taken from PBMCs. The sample is drawn from a study of regulatory T cells in long-lasting Graves disease. At the level of the study: Patients with new Graves' disease had used antithyroid drugs below 3 months.

Study-level results: Under persistent disease, TRBV28, TRBJ1-2 and TRBJ2-5 were used preferentially.

These data are also associated with another study on T cells in Graves' hyperthyroidism and ophthalmopathy.

This sequence joins TRBV12-3 or TRBV12-4 and TRBJ2-1; D gene ambiguous. This specimen was peripheral blood mononuclear cells (PBMCs), taken at new diagnosis, from a patient treated with antithyroid drugs. The TCR originated in a man aged 25-45 years with Graves disease. This CDR3 is CASSLGDGEQFF. The CDR3 region has the DNA TGTGCCAGCAGTTTAGGCGACGGTGAGCAGTTCTTC.